Sequencing of this TCR beta chain was carried out in a study of blood T cell repertoires in COVID-19 (dated by TCRdb to the early 2020s). Regarding the complete study: Samples from collaborators originated in the United States, Italy and Spain and spanned both the acute and convalescent phases of COVID-19. The repertoires were released in a freely available public database meant as a resource for research on the immune response to SARS-CoV-2. The prospective study material was composed of cDNA or gDNA derived from T cells, B-cell-depleted T cells, or PBMCs. Nearly every sample came with metadata listing a de-identified subject ID, COVID-19 status, age in years and sex. Samples came from the ongoing ImmuneRACE study (first 160 participants) plus 1,254 subjects from 6 global collaborators. Where available, HLA class I and class II types were taken from metadata supplied by the sample provider and were not determined by assay-based typing. Subjects who had been exposed to COVID-19, were actively infected with it, or had recovered from it provided the deeply sampled blood TCRbeta repertoires that made up the dataset. The paper's findings and limits, for the study overall: The amount of clinical and demographic metadata varied by source and participant and was provided uncurated.

The immunoSEQ Assay, a bias-controlled multiplex PCR, was used to amplify TCRbeta CDR3 regions from genomic DNA. The source study handled its data this way. Nucleated cell counts per sample were estimated from amplification of reference gene primers within the assay. To quantify the absolute abundance of each unique TCRbeta CDR3 rearrangement, sequence reads were collapsed and filtered. For each sample, productive Simpson clonality was calculated as the square root of Simpson's diversity index over productive rearrangements. TCRdb limited this immuneACCESS table to in-frame rearrangements with V and J called. A share of clones is missing; checked studies link under half to unresolved V genes, and the rest is unexplained. Clone size and the V and J calls come from that table; the DNA yielded D and trimming. This sample gives roughly 91,000 clones in total; 60% to 85% of them show up just once. Around 7% of the sample is taken by the ten largest.

Concerning this clone itself: What this receptor recognizes is not known. No much larger clonotype is one base removed from it; base qualities were not supplied.

At the junction V is shortened by 3 bases and J by 5 bases, with 23 bases in between. The germline V gene specifies SGHVS as CDR1 and FQNEAQ as CDR2. Its CDR3 holds 19 amino acids, cysteine through phenylalanine. Left in the record is the CDR3 DNA by itself, 57 bases read in frame from the first base. Whole blood was collected in K2EDTA tubes by collaborating institutions according to the institutions' own protocols. For TCRbeta analysis, collaborators shipped samples in one of three forms: frozen whole blood, isolated PBMCs, or DNA extracted from either of those sample types. The sequence is built from TRBV7-8 and TRBJ1-6; the D gene is possibly TRBD1, with 6 bases matching. The specimen was peripheral blood. This clonotype was obtained from a man in his sixties or seventies with acute or convalescent COVID-19. The CDR3 has the sequence CASSLAGAPGGGNNSPLHF. The DNA is as follows: TGTGCCAGCAGCTTGGCAGGGGCCCCCGGCGGTGGCAATAATTCACCCCTCCACTTT.